The rows below give T cell receptor beta chains drawn from one sample of a study of cytomegalovirus exposure and HLA in healthy donors. Profiled with immunoSEQ multiplex PCR; TCRdb holds only in-frame clones, not every one. The sample lists about 140,000 clones, more than 70% occurring once. The sequenced material came from PBMCs. Every receptor here comes from a man in his fifties or sixties in good health and CMV-seronegative. Each CDR3 is given with its conserved first and last residue. Fields, in order: D gene, J gene, clone size, V gene, CDR3 DNA, CDR3 protein. D genes are given only for firm matches. Expanded clones are given a class, and other clones once, few, many or no size at all.

>NA|TRBJ1-6|NA|TRBV5-6
TGTGCCAGCAGCTCGCGGGGAGTTAATTCACCCCTCCACTTT
CASSSRGVNSPLHF
>TRBD2|TRBJ2-2|NA|TRBV2
TGTGCCAGCATTAGGGGTAGCGGGGGGAACACCGGGGAGCTGTTTTTT
CASIRGSGGNTGELFF
>NA|TRBJ2-7|NA|TRBV28
TGTGCCAGCAGTACAACCGGACAGCTTCGCGAGCAGTACTTC
CASSTTGQLREQYF
>TRBD1|TRBJ1-2|few|TRBV5-1
TGCGCCAGCAGCTCGGGACAGGGGGCCTATGGCTACACCTTC
CASSSGQGAYGYTF
>TRBD1|TRBJ1-5|NA|TRBV7-8
TGTGCCAGCAGCCGGGTCAGGAGAGCCAGGGGGTTGGATCAGCCCCAGCATTTT
CASSRVRRARGLDQPQHF
>NA|TRBJ2-2|NA|TRBV7-9
TGTGCCAGCAGCCATCAGGGTAGTGGCGGGGAGCTGTTTTTT
CASSHQGSGGELFF
>NA|TRBJ1-4|NA|TRBV11-3
TGTGCCAGCAGCCTCAACGGACAGACAACTAATGAAAAACTGTTTTTT
CASSLNGQTTNEKLFF
>NA|TRBJ2-1|NA|TRBV11-3
TGTGCCAGCAGCTCAGCAGGGGTCTATGAGCAGTTCTTC
CASSSAGVYEQFF
>TRBD1|TRBJ2-5|NA|TRBV5-1
TGCGCCAGCAGCCTCCGGACAGGCCAGCAAGAGACCCAGTACTTC
CASSLRTGQQETQYF
>TRBD1|TRBJ2-7|NA|TRBV18
TGTGCCAGCTCAGCGTCCTCCGACAGGGGGCTTGCGCAGTACTTC
CASSASSDRGLAQYF
>TRBD2|TRBJ2-1|NA|TRBV28
TGTGCCAGCATCTGGACTAGCGGATACAATGAGCAGTTCTTC
CASIWTSGYNEQFF
>NA|TRBJ2-1|NA|TRBV5-6
TGTGCCAGCAGCTCCTTAGCCGGGACTTCCTACAATGAGCAGTTCTTC
CASSSLAGTSYNEQFF
>NA|TRBJ2-7|NA|TRBV9
TGTGCCAGCAGCGTAAGCACAGCCAAATCCTACGAGCAGTACTTC
CASSVSTAKSYEQYF
>NA|TRBJ2-1|NA|TRBV19
TGTGCCAGTAGTACCCTCAGGGGTAATGAGCAGTTCTTC
CASSTLRGNEQFF
>NA|TRBJ2-5|NA|TRBV18
TGTGCCAGCTCACCACGGGAGGCTGGAGAGACCCAGTACTTC
CASSPREAGETQYF
>NA|TRBJ2-1|NA|TRBV28
TGTGCCAGCAACTGGGGGGGCTTTGGGAATGAGCAGTTCTTC
CASNWGGFGNEQFF
>TRBD1|TRBJ2-7|NA|TRBV7-7
TGTGCCAGCAGCAGAGGGACAGGGGCCTACGAGCAGTACTTC
CASSRGTGAYEQYF
>NA|TRBJ1-1|NA|TRBV11-2
TGTGCCAGCAGCTTTCGGGACACTGAAGCTTTCTTT
CASSFRDTEAFF
>TRBD1|TRBJ1-5|NA|TRBV4-1
TGCGCCAGCAGCCAAGCTGGACAGGGAAGGGGACAGCCCCAGCATTTT
CASSQAGQGRGQPQHF
>NA|TRBJ2-7|NA|TRBV4-1
TGCGCCAGCAGCCAACTATTCTCAGCGGATACCTACGAGCAGTACTTC
CASSQLFSADTYEQYF
>NA|TRBJ1-1|NA|TRBV10-3
TGTGCCATCAGTGAGTCTGGCGTCCGGGGGGGTGACACTGAAGCTTTCTTT
CAISESGVRGGDTEAFF
>NA|TRBJ2-3|NA|TRBV5-6
TGTGCCAGCAGCTTCAAAGGGGGATCAGATACGCAGTATTTT
CASSFKGGSDTQYF
>TRBD2|TRBJ2-6|NA|TRBV7-3
TGTGCCAGCAGCTTATCTCCTAGCGGCGGCTCTGGGGCCAACGTCCTGACTTTC
CASSLSPSGGSGANVLTF
>TRBD1|TRBJ2-3|NA|TRBV19
TGTGCCAGTTTTGGGACAGCTAGCACAGATACGCAGTATTTT
CASFGTASTDTQYF
>TRBD2|TRBJ2-5|NA|TRBV9
TGTGCCAGCAGCGTAGGTGGCGGGAGTAACCAAGAGACCCAGTACTTC
CASSVGGGSNQETQYF
>NA|TRBJ1-4|NA|TRBV6-1
TGTGCCAGCAGTGACCTCTCTGGGGGGGAAAAACTGTTTTTT
CASSDLSGGEKLFF
>TRBD2|TRBJ2-3|NA|TRBV7-3
TGTGCCAGCAGCCCTAGCGGGAGGACAGATACGCAGTATTTT
CASSPSGRTDTQYF
>TRBD2|TRBJ2-5|few|TRBV5-1
TGCGCCAGCAGCTCCAACGGGAGGGCTCAGGAGACCCAGTACTTC
CASSSNGRAQETQYF
>TRBD1|TRBJ2-5|NA|TRBV5-1
TGCGCCAGCAGCGTCTCCGGGACAGGGCAAGAGACCCAGTACTTC
CASSVSGTGQETQYF
>TRBD2|TRBJ2-2|NA|TRBV4-2
TGTGCCAGCAGCCAGGGACTAGCGGGATATAACGGGGAGCTGTTTTTT
CASSQGLAGYNGELFF
>NA|TRBJ2-3|NA|TRBV6-5
TGTGCCAGCAAGTCGGACTTCAGCCTCACAGATACGCAGTATTTT
CASKSDFSLTDTQYF
>TRBD2|TRBJ2-2|NA|TRBV7-2
TGTGCCAGCAGCTCCGGGACTAGCGGGGTGGTCGGGGAGCTGTTTTTT
CASSSGTSGVVGELFF
>TRBD2|TRBJ2-3|NA|TRBV7-8
TGTGCCAGCAGCTTATGGGTAGCGGGAGGGGTGGATACGCAGTATTTT
CASSLWVAGGVDTQYF
>NA|TRBJ1-4|few|TRBV7-6
TGTGCCAGCAGCTTAGAAGGGGCGACCGGAAAACTGTTTTTT
CASSLEGATGKLFF
>TRBD1|TRBJ1-2|NA|TRBV28
TGTGCCAGCAGTCTCCTGGACAGGGAGGATGGCTACACCTTC
CASSLLDREDGYTF
>NA|TRBJ1-2|NA|TRBV19
TGTGCCAGTACCCCGAACAGGGAGGGGTTCTATGGCTACACCTTC
CASTPNREGFYGYTF
>TRBD1|TRBJ2-7|NA|TRBV2
TGTGCCAGCATGGAGGGACAGGGAGCCTACGAGCAGTACTTC
CASMEGQGAYEQYF
>TRBD2|TRBJ2-2|NA|TRBV11-3
TGTGCCAGCAGCTTAGTTGGTGGAACTAGCGGGGGGGCCGGGGAGCTGTTTTTT
CASSLVGGTSGGAGELFF
>NA|TRBJ1-1|NA|TRBV5-6
TGTGCCAGCAGCTTGAGTCCGCAGGGTTCGATCACTGAAGCTTTCTTT
CASSLSPQGSITEAFF
>TRBD2|TRBJ2-4|NA|TRBV7-9
TGTGCCAGCAGCTTAGAAGGAGCGGGGGGATCCAAAAACATTCAGTACTTC
CASSLEGAGGSKNIQYF
>TRBD2|TRBJ2-3|NA|TRBV27
TGTGCCAGCAGTTTGTGGCGGGGGGGAAGCACAGATACGCAGTATTTT
CASSLWRGGSTDTQYF
>TRBD2|TRBJ2-3|few|TRBV18
TGTGCCAGCTCACCGTCACTAGCGAAGAACACAGATACGCAGTATTTT
CASSPSLAKNTDTQYF
>TRBD2|TRBJ2-5|NA|TRBV4-2
TGTGCCAGCAGCCAGGGGACTATGCGGGAAGAGACCCAGTACTTC
CASSQGTMREETQYF
>NA|TRBJ2-5|NA|TRBV5-4
TGTGCCAGCAGCTCAAGGGGCAGATTGGAGACCCAGTACTTC
CASSSRGRLETQYF
>TRBD1|TRBJ2-5|once|TRBV6-1
TGTGCCAGCAAAGAAGACAGGGTCCAAGAGACCCAGTACTTC
CASKEDRVQETQYF
>TRBD1|TRBJ1-1|once|TRBV10-1
TGCGCCAGCAGTGAGTCAAAACAGGGGGTCAGGAACACTGAAGCTTTCTTT
CASSESKQGVRNTEAFF
>TRBD1|TRBJ1-4|NA|TRBV7-2
TGTGCCAGTAGCTTTCAGGGGGGCACTAATGAAAAACTGTTTTTT
CASSFQGGTNEKLFF
>TRBD1|TRBJ1-4|once|TRBV11-3
TGTGCCAGCAGCTTACACAGGGGGGATGAAAAACTGTTTTTT
CASSLHRGDEKLFF
>TRBD1|TRBJ1-1|many|TRBV5-6
TGTGCCAGCAGCTTGGTGTGGCAGGGGGCCACTGAAGCTTTCTTT
CASSLVWQGATEAFF
>NA|TRBJ2-1|NA|TRBV10-3
TGTGCCATCAGTGGGTCACCTTCCGACGGGGTCCCAAGCTCCTACAATGAGCAGTTCTTC
CAISGSPSDGVPSSYNEQFF
>NA|TRBJ2-3|NA|TRBV9
TGTGCCAGCAGCTCAAGCGGAACAGATACGCAGTATTTT
CASSSSGTDTQYF
>NA|TRBJ1-6|NA|TRBV28
TGTGCCAGCAGTTTATTCGGGATATATAATTCACCCCTCCACTTT
CASSLFGIYNSPLHF
>TRBD1|TRBJ2-7|NA|TRBV9
TGTGCCAGCAGCCTCCGACAGGGGAGCTCCTACGAGCAGTACTTC
CASSLRQGSSYEQYF
>NA|TRBJ2-1|once|TRBV11-2
TGTGCCAGCAGCCTCGGGACTCGCAATGAGCAGTTCTTC
CASSLGTRNEQFF
>TRBD2|TRBJ2-7|NA|TRBV5-1
TGCGCCAGCTCCCCGGGAGGAGGTTACGAGCAGTACTTC
CASSPGGGYEQYF
>NA|TRBJ2-1|NA|TRBV5-1
TGCGCCAGCAGCTTGGCCGGGGGTTCCGTATACAATGAGCAGTTCTTC
CASSLAGGSVYNEQFF
>NA|TRBJ1-5|NA|TRBV2
TGTGCCAGCAGTGGGGGGGGGAATAGCAATCAGCCCCAGCATTTT
CASSGGGNSNQPQHF
>NA|TRBJ1-1|NA|TRBV23-1
TGCGCCAGCAGTCAAAGGGGAACTTACAACACTGAAGCTTTCTTT
CASSQRGTYNTEAFF
>NA|TRBJ2-7|NA|TRBV19
TGTGCCACCGCCCACGGGGGAGGCCCCGGCGAGCAGTACTTC
CATAHGGGPGEQYF
>TRBD1|TRBJ1-1|NA|TRBV6-1
TGTGCCAGCACCTTACAGGGGTCGGCCACTGAAGCTTTCTTT
CASTLQGSATEAFF